This is a list of T cell receptor beta chains from one sample in a study of T cell responses to AZD1222 COVID-19 vaccine. TCRdb keeps only in-frame clones here, not all; method: immunoSEQ multiplex PCR. The sample has 140,000 or so clones, 88% seen once. Sample: peripheral blood, taken 28 days after the second AZD1222 dose. The receptors come from an adult who received the AZD1222 COVID-19 vaccine. The CDR3 runs from the conserved cysteine through the conserved F or W. The D gene is left open where the match is weak. Clone size is stated in some rows and not others, as once, few, many or a class when expanded.

>-|TRBJ2-7|-|TRBV29-1
CSAADGRSSYEQYF
TGCAGCGCGGCAGACGGACGCAGCTCCTACGAGCAGTACTTC
>-|TRBJ2-5|-|TRBV3-1/TRBV3-2
CASSQDFGETQYF
TGTGCCAGCAGCCAAGATTTTGGGGAGACCCAGTACTTC
>-|TRBJ2-7|-|TRBV3-1/TRBV3-2
CASSQEAGASYEQYF
TGTGCCAGCAGCCAAGAGGCGGGGGCGAGTTACGAGCAGTACTTC
>-|TRBJ1-1|-|TRBV6-5
CASRGVEVGTEAFF
TGTGCCAGTCGAGGGGTGGAAGTGGGCACTGAAGCTTTCTTT
>-|TRBJ2-7|TRBD2|TRBV5-1
CASRLSSGGYEQYF
TGCGCCAGCCGATTATCAAGCGGGGGCTACGAGCAGTACTTC
>-|TRBJ1-5|-|TRBV10-2
CASRQTYSNQPQHF
TGCGCCAGCAGACAGACCTATAGCAATCAGCCCCAGCATTTT
>-|TRBJ1-2|-|TRBV7-8
CASSPGHLGYTF
TGTGCCAGCAGCCCTGGACATTTAGGCTACACCTTC
>-|TRBJ1-2|-|TRBV9
CASSVAGSILGGYTF
TGTGCCAGCAGCGTGGCAGGATCGATCCTCGGGGGCTACACCTTC
>-|TRBJ1-5|-|TRBV23-1
CASSPRTLGQPQHF
TGCGCCAGCAGTCCTCGAACCCTCGGGCAGCCCCAGCATTTT
>-|TRBJ1-5|-|TRBV28
CASSRADPSNQPQHF
TGTGCCAGCAGTAGGGCAGACCCTAGCAATCAGCCCCAGCATTTT
>-|TRBJ2-1|-|TRBV13
CASSLGQKRPNEQFF
TGTGCCAGCAGCTTAGGCCAAAAGCGGCCCAATGAGCAGTTCTTC
>-|TRBJ2-2|TRBD2|TRBV9
CASSARDWGGTGELFF
TGTGCCAGCAGCGCCCGGGACTGGGGGGGCACCGGGGAGCTGTTTTTT
>once|TRBJ2-3|-|TRBV27
CASRSGGGTDTQYF
TGTGCCAGCAGATCGGGTGGGGGCACAGATACGCAGTATTTT
>-|TRBJ1-2|-|TRBV30
CAWSTRNYGYTF
TGTGCCTGGTCCACACGAAACTATGGCTACACCTTC
>once|TRBJ2-1|TRBD1|TRBV20-1
CSARGQVEQFF
TGCAGTGCCCGGGGACAGGTAGAGCAGTTCTTC
>-|TRBJ2-3|-|TRBV6-5
CASTRVVTDTQYF
TGTGCCAGCACCCGAGTTGTCACAGATACGCAGTATTTT
>-|TRBJ2-1|TRBD2|TRBV7-2
CASTPGLIYLEQFF
TGTGCCAGCACCCCGGGACTAATATATCTTGAGCAGTTCTTC
>-|TRBJ2-5|-|TRBV30
CAWSARQVGETQYF
TGTGCCTGGAGTGCCCGACAGGTCGGCGAGACCCAGTACTTC
>-|TRBJ2-7|-|TRBV7-3
CASSPGLGNGYEQYF
TGTGCCAGCAGCCCAGGCCTAGGGAATGGCTACGAGCAGTACTTC
>-|TRBJ2-1|-|TRBV18
CASSPPEGFTYEQFF
TGTGCCAGCTCACCACCGGAGGGTTTCACGTATGAGCAGTTCTTC
>-|TRBJ1-5|-|TRBV6-6
CASSRDTGSNQPQHF
TGTGCCAGCAGCCGAGATACAGGGAGCAATCAGCCCCAGCATTTT
>-|TRBJ1-3|TRBD1|TRBV7-8
CASSLGTGYGNTIYF
TGTGCCAGCAGCTTAGGGACAGGCTACGGAAACACCATATATTTT
>-|TRBJ1-1|-|TRBV5-1
CASSSHTGNTEAFF
TGCGCCAGCAGCTCCCATACCGGGAACACTGAAGCTTTCTTT
>-|TRBJ1-2|TRBD1|TRBV12-3/TRBV12-4
CASSQGQSYGYTF
TGTGCCAGCAGCCAGGGACAGTCGTATGGCTACACCTTC
>once|TRBJ2-3|-|TRBV15
CATSRRADPHTQYF
TGTGCCACCAGCAGGCGGGCAGACCCCCATACGCAGTATTTT
>-|TRBJ1-2|-|TRBV14
CASSHGSLGYTF
TGTGCCAGCAGCCACGGTTCACTTGGCTACACCTTC